This T cell receptor (beta chain) was found in a study of somatic mutations in cytotoxic T cells in rheumatoid arthritis. Points from the study as a whole: Nobody adjusted the slight TRBV07 underrepresentation in rheumatoid arthritis patients for multiple comparisons.

V lost 4 bases, J lost 3 bases, and 5 bases lay in between. Germline V gene data show CDR1 as SGHDT and CDR2 as YYEEEE. This CDR3 has 12 amino acids. Researchers isolated CD4+ and CD8+ cells by positive magnetic bead selection and then checked their purity by flow cytometry. Original processing methods: Matching between patient CD8+ clones larger than 1% and published virus-specific TCRB sequences was rare. TCRdb's copy holds only in-frame clones and misses some; the assay was immunoSEQ multiplex PCR. V, J and clone size are those of that table, while D and trimming were read from the DNA. The sample carries some 15,000 clones, around 77% recorded once. Only one count was recorded for this clone. Antigen specificity is unknown.

Sequenced input: CD8+ T cells sorted from blood. The receptor's source is an adult with rheumatoid arthritis. V gene TRBV5-6 combines with J gene TRBJ1-5; no clear D gene. CDR3 bases: TGTGCCAGCAGCACAGCCAATCAGCCCCAGCATTTT. It translates to CASSTANQPQHF.